These T cell receptor beta chains were read from a single sample in a study of T and B cells in COVID-19 patients. One entry per CDR3 protein results from TCRdb running MiXCR on the multiplex PCR reads. The sample has some 16,000 distinct CDR3 sequences; around 30% are singletons. Material for sequencing was blood. These receptors all stem from a human donor who had recovered from COVID-19. Each CDR3 is given with its conserved first and last residue. A D gene is named only where the DNA matches it firmly. For some rows the clone size is stated as once, few or many, or as a class when expanded; others skip it.

v_gene	abundance	d_gene	j_gene	CDR3aa	CDR3nt
TRBV5-1	NA	NA	TRBJ2-5	CASRDNQETQYF	TGCGCCAGCCGGGACAACCAAGAGACCCAGTACTTC
TRBV6-5	medium-sized	NA	TRBJ1-4	CASSYRQDNEKLFF	TGTGCCAGCAGTTACCGGCAGGACAATGAAAAACTGTTTTTT
TRBV19	many	TRBD1	TRBJ1-1	CASRGQGNTEAFF	TGTGCCAGTAGAGGACAGGGGAACACTGAAGCTTTCTTT
TRBV27	medium-sized	NA	TRBJ2-2	CASSFIGPPDAGELFF	TGTGCCAGCAGTTTTATAGGACCGCCTGATGCCGGGGAGCTGTTTTTT
TRBV10-3	NA	NA	TRBJ2-1	CAISGIQGVADNEQFF	TGTGCCATCAGTGGGATACAGGGAGTCGCGGACAATGAGCAGTTCTTC
TRBV13	medium-sized	TRBD1	TRBJ2-2	CASSGDSNTGELFF	TGTGCCAGCAGCGGGGACAGCAACACCGGGGAGCTGTTTTTT
TRBV5-1	once	NA	TRBJ1-1	CASSISRAGVNTEAFF	TGCGCCAGCAGCATATCCCGTGCAGGGGTGAACACTGAAGCTTTCTTT
TRBV13	few	NA	TRBJ2-7	CASSATTLSNEQYF	TGTGCCAGCAGCGCAACGACCCTTAGCAACGAGCAGTACTTC
TRBV7-6	NA	NA	TRBJ1-5	CASSLAWGSNQPQHF	TGTGCCAGCAGCTTAGCGTGGGGCAGCAATCAGCCCCAGCATTTT
TRBV19	many	NA	TRBJ1-1	CASSLGSGFTEAFF	TGTGCCAGTAGTTTGGGCTCGGGGTTCACTGAAGCTTTCTTT
TRBV7-6	NA	NA	TRBJ2-3	CASSLRQSPTDTQYF	TGTGCCAGCAGCTTGAGGCAGTCGCCCACAGATACGCAGTATTTT
TRBV5-6	few	NA	TRBJ1-1	CASSLKPNTEAFF	TGTGCCAGCAGCTTGAAACCGAACACTGAAGCTTTCTTT
TRBV6-6	NA	NA	TRBJ1-1	CASSPPDRLNTEAFF	TGTGCCAGCAGTCCCCCCGACAGGCTGAACACTGAAGCTTTCTTT
TRBV18	many	NA	TRBJ2-2	CASSPAWGLGTGELFF	TGTGCCAGCTCACCCGCTTGGGGGCTGGGCACCGGGGAGCTGTTTTTT
TRBV5-6	medium-sized	NA	TRBJ2-7	CASSLGRQQYF	TGTGCCAGCAGCTTGGGGCGGCAGCAGTACTTC
TRBV7-6	many	NA	TRBJ1-4	CASSRQASNEKLFF	TGTGCCAGCAGCCGACAGGCGTCTAATGAAAAACTGTTTTTT
TRBV14	NA	NA	TRBJ1-1	CASSQRTGNTEAFF	TGTGCCAGCAGCCAGCGTACGGGTAACACTGAAGCTTTCTTT
TRBV4-1	NA	TRBD1	TRBJ2-3	CASSLGQGSTDTQYF	TGCGCCAGCAGCCTCGGACAGGGCAGCACAGATACGCAGTATTTT
TRBV29-1	many	NA	TRBJ1-3	CSVDDGTGNTIYF	TGCAGCGTAGACGATGGGACTGGAAACACCATATATTTT
TRBV20-1	NA	TRBD1	TRBJ1-5	CSVETGTAINQPQHF	TGCAGTGTCGAGACCGGGACAGCAATCAATCAGCCCCAGCATTTT
TRBV6-1	few	NA	TRBJ2-5	CASSEAQVRVSGETQYF	TGTGCCAGCAGTGAAGCACAAGTTCGGGTGTCCGGGGAGACCCAGTACTTC
TRBV6-5	NA	TRBD1	TRBJ1-2	CASSPHSTGGDGYTF	TGTGCCAGCAGCCCTCATTCGACAGGGGGCGATGGCTACACCTTC
TRBV7-6	few	NA	TRBJ1-2	CASSQRQGRGYTF	TGTGCCAGCAGCCAGAGACAAGGACGGGGCTACACCTTC
TRBV12-3/TRBV12-4	NA	NA	TRBJ2-2	CASSSLGELFF	TGTGCCAGCAGTTCCCTCGGGGAGCTGTTTTTT
TRBV6-5	few	NA	TRBJ2-5	CASSYSNFGAETQYF	TGTGCCAGCAGTTACTCGAATTTCGGTGCAGAGACCCAGTACTTC
TRBV20-1	NA	NA	TRBJ2-1	CSARVGNSNEQFF	TGCAGTGCTAGAGTGGGCAATTCCAATGAGCAGTTCTTC
TRBV19	medium-sized	NA	TRBJ1-6	CASRDTWNSPLHF	TGTGCCAGTCGCGACACTTGGAATTCACCCCTCCACTTT
TRBV12-3/TRBV12-4	NA	NA	TRBJ1-1	CASSFADEAFF	TGTGCCAGCAGTTTTGCGGATGAAGCTTTCTTT
TRBV19	medium-sized	TRBD2	TRBJ2-1	CASSIRLAGESEQFF	TGTGCCAGTAGTATTCGACTAGCGGGGGAAAGTGAGCAGTTCTTC
TRBV19	NA	TRBD2	TRBJ2-1	CASTTSGGYNEQFF	TGTGCCAGTACCACTAGCGGGGGCTACAATGAGCAGTTCTTC
TRBV5-1	NA	NA	TRBJ1-4	CASSSDYEKLFF	TGCGCCAGCAGCTCCGACTACGAAAAACTGTTTTTT
TRBV20-1	NA	TRBD2	TRBJ2-2	CSAREGGGGTGELFF	TGCAGTGCTAGAGAGGGCGGGGGGGGCACCGGGGAGCTGTTTTTT
TRBV19	medium-sized	TRBD1	TRBJ1-5	CASSSTKTGLYSQPQHF	TGTGCCAGTAGTTCCACAAAGACAGGGCTATACTCTCAGCCCCAGCATTTT
TRBV15	NA	TRBD2	TRBJ2-3	CATSRVRGWTSGGGGTDTQYF	TGTGCCACCAGCAGGGTCAGGGGGTGGACTAGCGGGGGGGGGGGCACAGATACGCAGTATTTT
TRBV5-6	many	TRBD1	TRBJ1-4	CASSHWTGDEKLFF	TGTGCCAGCAGCCACTGGACAGGGGATGAAAAACTGTTTTTT
TRBV5-5	NA	NA	TRBJ2-2	CASSLVLLLGVDSGELFF	TGCGCCAGCAGCCTTGTCCTCTTGTTGGGGGTCGACAGCGGGGAGCTGTTTTTT
TRBV5-4	few	TRBD1	TRBJ1-2	CASSFTGDGYTF	TGTGCCAGCAGCTTCACAGGGGATGGCTACACCTTC
TRBV9	NA	NA	TRBJ1-3	CASSALMGFSGNTIYF	TGTGCCAGCAGCGCCTTGATGGGGTTCTCTGGAAACACCATATATTTT
TRBV6-2/TRBV6-3	NA	TRBD1	TRBJ2-2	CASSYQGANTGELFF	TGTGCCAGCAGTTACCAGGGGGCGAACACCGGGGAGCTGTTTTTT
TRBV4-3	few	TRBD1	TRBJ1-6	CASSQNPGQGAGSPLHF	TGCGCCAGCAGCCAGAACCCGGGACAGGGGGCCGGTTCACCCCTCCACTTT
TRBV6-5	NA	TRBD2	TRBJ2-5	CASSLGLSAGEQETQYF	TGTGCCAGCAGCTTAGGGCTTTCAGCGGGGGAACAAGAGACCCAGTACTTC
TRBV19	medium-sized	TRBD1	TRBJ2-7	CASSIDRDSINYEQYF	TGTGCCAGTAGTATAGACCGGGACAGTATAAACTACGAGCAGTACTTC
TRBV6-5	medium-sized	NA	TRBJ2-1	CASSYGNEQFF	TGTGCCAGCAGTTACGGGAATGAGCAGTTCTTC
TRBV18	medium-sized	TRBD1	TRBJ2-1	CASSPVDRENEQFF	TGTGCCAGCTCACCCGTGGACAGGGAAAATGAGCAGTTCTTC
TRBV5-1	NA	TRBD1	TRBJ2-1	CATTGQGNTEQFF	TGCGCCACCACGGGACAGGGGAATACTGAGCAGTTCTTC
TRBV5-4	few	NA	TRBJ1-2	CASSLDRRDGYTF	TGTGCCAGCAGCTTGGATAGGCGGGATGGCTACACCTTC
TRBV18	NA	TRBD1	TRBJ2-3	CASSDRGGDTQYF	TGTGCCAGCTCAGACAGGGGGGGAGATACGCAGTATTTT
TRBV19	medium-sized	TRBD2	TRBJ2-2	CASPATSGRGYTGELFF	TGTGCCAGCCCCGCGACTAGCGGGAGAGGATACACCGGGGAGCTGTTTTTT
TRBV15	NA	NA	TRBJ1-5	CATSSGDKINQPQHF	TGTGCCACCAGCAGCGGTGACAAGATCAATCAGCCCCAGCATTTT
TRBV12-3/TRBV12-4	NA	NA	TRBJ1-5	CASSLGTSASNQPQHF	TGTGCCAGCAGTCTTGGGACGTCGGCTAGCAATCAGCCCCAGCATTTT
TRBV10-3	few	NA	TRBJ1-4	CAISESSTGGEKLFF	TGTGCCATCAGTGAGTCGTCGACCGGGGGGGAAAAACTGTTTTTT
TRBV6-1	few	NA	TRBJ1-1	CASSGNGEAFF	TGTGCCAGCAGTGGAAATGGTGAAGCTTTCTTT
TRBV6-4	NA	TRBD1	TRBJ2-1	CASMGQGPGQFF	TGTGCCAGCATGGGACAGGGGCCAGGACAGTTCTTC
TRBV11-2	NA	TRBD2	TRBJ2-7	CASSGTSGAPYEQYF	TGTGCCAGCAGCGGGACTAGCGGGGCCCCCTACGAGCAGTACTTC
TRBV4-3	few	NA	TRBJ2-2	CASSRGTRGTGELFF	TGCGCCAGCAGCCGGGGGACAAGGGGGACCGGGGAGCTGTTTTTT
TRBV5-1	few	TRBD1	TRBJ2-3	CASSFPGQGSGTDTQYF	TGCGCCAGCAGCTTCCCGGGACAGGGGTCGGGCACAGATACGCAGTATTTT
TRBV6-2/TRBV6-3	few	NA	TRBJ2-5	CASSYSTVPHQETQYF	TGTGCCAGCAGTTACTCGACAGTCCCCCACCAAGAGACCCAGTACTTC